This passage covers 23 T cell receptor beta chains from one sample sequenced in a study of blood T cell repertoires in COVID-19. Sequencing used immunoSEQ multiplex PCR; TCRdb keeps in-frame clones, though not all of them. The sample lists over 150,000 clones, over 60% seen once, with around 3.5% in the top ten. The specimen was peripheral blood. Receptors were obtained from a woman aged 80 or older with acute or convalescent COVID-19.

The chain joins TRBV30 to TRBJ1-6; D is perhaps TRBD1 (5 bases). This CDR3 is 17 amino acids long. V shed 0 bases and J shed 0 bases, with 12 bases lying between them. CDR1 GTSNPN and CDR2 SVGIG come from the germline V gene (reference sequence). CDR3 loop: CAWSVPGASSYNSPLHF. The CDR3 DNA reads TGTGCCTGGAGTGTCCCTGGGGCGAGCTCCTATAATTCACCCCTCCACTTT.

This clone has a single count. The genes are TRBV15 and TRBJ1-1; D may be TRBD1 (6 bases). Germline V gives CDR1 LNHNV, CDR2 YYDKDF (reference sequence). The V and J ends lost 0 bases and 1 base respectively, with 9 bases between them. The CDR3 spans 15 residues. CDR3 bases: TGTGCCACCAGCAGAGATAGGGGGAAGAACACTGAAGCTTTCTTT. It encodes CATSRDRGKNTEAFF.

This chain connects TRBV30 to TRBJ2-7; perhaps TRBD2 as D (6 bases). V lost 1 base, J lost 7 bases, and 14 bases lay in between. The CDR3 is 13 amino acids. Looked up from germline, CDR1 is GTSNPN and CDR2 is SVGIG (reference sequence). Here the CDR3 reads CAWSGRIAEEQYF. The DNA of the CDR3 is TGTGCCTGGAGTGGGAGAATAGCGGAAGAGCAGTACTTC.

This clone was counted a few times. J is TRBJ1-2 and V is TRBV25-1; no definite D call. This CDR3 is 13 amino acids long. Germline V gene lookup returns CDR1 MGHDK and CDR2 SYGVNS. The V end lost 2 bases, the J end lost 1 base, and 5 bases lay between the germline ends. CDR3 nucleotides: TGTGCCAGCAGTGAACCTAATAACTATGGCTACACCTTC. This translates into CASSEPNNYGYTF.

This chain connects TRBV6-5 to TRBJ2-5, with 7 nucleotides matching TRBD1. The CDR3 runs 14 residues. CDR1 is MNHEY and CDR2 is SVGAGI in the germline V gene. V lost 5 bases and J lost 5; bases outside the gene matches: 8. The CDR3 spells CASSRQGARETQYF. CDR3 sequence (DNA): TGTGCCAGCAGTCGACAGGGTGCTAGGGAGACCCAGTACTTC.

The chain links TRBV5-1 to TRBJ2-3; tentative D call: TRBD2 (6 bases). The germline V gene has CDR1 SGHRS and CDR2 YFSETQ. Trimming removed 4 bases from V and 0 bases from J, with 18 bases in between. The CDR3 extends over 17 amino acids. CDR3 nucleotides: TGCGCCAGCAGCCGGGGGTCCGTCGCGGTAAGCACAGATACGCAGTATTTT. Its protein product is CASSRGSVAVSTDTQYF.

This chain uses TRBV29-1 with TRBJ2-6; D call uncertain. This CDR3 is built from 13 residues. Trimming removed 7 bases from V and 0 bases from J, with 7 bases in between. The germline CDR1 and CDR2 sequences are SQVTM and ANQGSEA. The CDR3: CSGAVSGANVLTF. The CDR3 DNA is TGCAGCGGGGCAGTCTCTGGGGCCAACGTCCTGACTTTC.

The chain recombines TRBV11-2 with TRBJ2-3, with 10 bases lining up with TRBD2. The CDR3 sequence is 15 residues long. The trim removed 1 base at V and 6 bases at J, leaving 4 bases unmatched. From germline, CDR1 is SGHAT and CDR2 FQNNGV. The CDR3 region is CASSLVAGGGDTQYF. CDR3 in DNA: TGTGCCAGCAGCTTAGTAGCGGGGGGCGGGGATACGCAGTATTTT. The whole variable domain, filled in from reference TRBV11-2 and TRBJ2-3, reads EAGVAQSPRYKIIEKRQSVAFWCNPISGHATLYWYQQILGQGPKLLIQFQNNGVVDDSQLPKDRFSAERLKGVDSTLKIQPAKLEDSAVYLCASSLVAGGGDTQYFGPGTRLTVL.

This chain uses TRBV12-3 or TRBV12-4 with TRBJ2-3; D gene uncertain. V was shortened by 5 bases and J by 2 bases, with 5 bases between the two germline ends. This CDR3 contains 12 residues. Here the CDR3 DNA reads TGTGCCAGCAGTCCTATCACAGATACGCAGTATTTT. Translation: CASSPITDTQYF.

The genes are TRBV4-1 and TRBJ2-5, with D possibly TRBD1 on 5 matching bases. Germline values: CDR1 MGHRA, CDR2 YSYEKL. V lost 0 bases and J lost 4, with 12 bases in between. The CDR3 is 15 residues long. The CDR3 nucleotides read TGCGCCAGCAGCCAAGATAACAGAGACAGAGAGACCCAGTACTTC. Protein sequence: CASSQDNRDRETQYF.

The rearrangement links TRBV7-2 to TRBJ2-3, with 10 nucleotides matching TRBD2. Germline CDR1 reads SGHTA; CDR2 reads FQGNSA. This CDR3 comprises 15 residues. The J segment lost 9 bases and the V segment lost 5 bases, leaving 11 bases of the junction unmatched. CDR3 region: CASSPYVGTSVTQYF. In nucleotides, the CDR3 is TGTGCCAGCAGCCCCTATGTGGGGACTAGCGTGACGCAGTATTTT.

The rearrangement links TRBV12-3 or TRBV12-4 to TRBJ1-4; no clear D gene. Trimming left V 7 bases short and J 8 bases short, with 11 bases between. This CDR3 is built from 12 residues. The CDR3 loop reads CASTSYGEKLFF. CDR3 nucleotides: TGTGCCAGCACCTCCTACGGGGAAAAACTGTTTTTT.

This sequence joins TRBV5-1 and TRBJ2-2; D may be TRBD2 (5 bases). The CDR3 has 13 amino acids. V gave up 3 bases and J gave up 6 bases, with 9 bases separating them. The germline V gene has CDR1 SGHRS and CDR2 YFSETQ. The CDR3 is CASSSQEAGELFF. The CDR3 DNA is TGCGCCAGCAGCTCTCAGGAGGCCGGGGAGCTGTTTTTT.

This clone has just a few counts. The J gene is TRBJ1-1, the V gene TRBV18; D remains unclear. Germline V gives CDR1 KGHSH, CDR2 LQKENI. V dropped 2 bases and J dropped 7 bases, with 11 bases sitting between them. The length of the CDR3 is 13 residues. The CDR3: CASSPTAGYEAFF. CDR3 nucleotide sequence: TGTGCCAGCTCACCAACCGCGGGCTATGAAGCTTTCTTT.

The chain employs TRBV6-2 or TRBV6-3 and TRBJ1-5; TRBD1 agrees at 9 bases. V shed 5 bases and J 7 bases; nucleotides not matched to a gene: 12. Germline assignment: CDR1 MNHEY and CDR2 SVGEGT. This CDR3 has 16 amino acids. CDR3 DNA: TGTGCCAGCAGTCCCCTCTCGGACAGGGGAGACCAGCCCCAGCATTTT. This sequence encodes CASSPLSDRGDQPQHF.

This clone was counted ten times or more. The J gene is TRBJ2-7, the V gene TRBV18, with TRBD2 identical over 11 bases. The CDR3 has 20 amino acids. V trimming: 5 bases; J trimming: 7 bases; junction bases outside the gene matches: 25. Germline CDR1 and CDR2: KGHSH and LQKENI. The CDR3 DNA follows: TGTGCCAGCTCATTCGGTTTACTAGCGGGAGATTTCCCCCTCTACGAGGAGCAGTACTTC. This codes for CASSFGLLAGDFPLYEEQYF.

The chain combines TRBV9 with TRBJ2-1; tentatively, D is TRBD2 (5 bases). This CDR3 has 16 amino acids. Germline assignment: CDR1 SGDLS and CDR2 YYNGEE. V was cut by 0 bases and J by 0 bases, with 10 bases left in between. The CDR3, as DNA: TGTGCCAGCAGCGTAGAGGGAGCTGTCTCCTACAATGAGCAGTTCTTC. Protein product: CASSVEGAVSYNEQFF.

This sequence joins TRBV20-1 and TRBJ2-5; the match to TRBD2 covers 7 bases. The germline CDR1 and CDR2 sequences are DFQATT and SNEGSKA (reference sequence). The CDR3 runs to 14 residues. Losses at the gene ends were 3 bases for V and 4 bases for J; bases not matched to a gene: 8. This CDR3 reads CSASNWDYGETQYF. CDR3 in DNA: TGCAGTGCTAGTAACTGGGACTACGGAGAGACCCAGTACTTC.

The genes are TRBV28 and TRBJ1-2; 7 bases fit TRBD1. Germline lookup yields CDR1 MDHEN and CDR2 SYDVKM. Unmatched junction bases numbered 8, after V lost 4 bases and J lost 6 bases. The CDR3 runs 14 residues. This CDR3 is CASSSPTGADGYTF. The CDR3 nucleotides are TGTGCCAGCAGTTCCCCAACAGGGGCGGATGGCTACACCTTC.

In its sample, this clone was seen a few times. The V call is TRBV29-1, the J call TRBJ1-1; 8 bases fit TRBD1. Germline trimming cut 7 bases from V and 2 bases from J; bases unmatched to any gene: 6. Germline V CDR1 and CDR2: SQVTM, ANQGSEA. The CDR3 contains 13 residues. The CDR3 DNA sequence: TGCAGCGGGCAGGGACAGGCCAACACTGAAGCTTTCTTT. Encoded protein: CSGQGQANTEAFF.

The CDR3 here is CASSVGQWETQYF. As DNA, the CDR3 is TGTGCCAGCAGCGTAGGCCAGTGGGAGACCCAGTACTTC. This chain connects TRBV9 to TRBJ2-5; no clear D gene. This CDR3 region has 13 residues. Germline CDR1 reads SGDLS; CDR2 reads YYNGEE. Deletions cut 0 bases from V and 5 bases from J, with 8 bases between.

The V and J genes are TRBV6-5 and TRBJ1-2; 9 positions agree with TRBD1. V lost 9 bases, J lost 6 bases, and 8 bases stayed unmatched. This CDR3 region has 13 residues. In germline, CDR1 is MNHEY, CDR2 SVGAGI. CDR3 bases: TGTGCCAGTACCCCGAGACAGGGGGATGGCTACACCTTC. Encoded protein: CASTPRQGDGYTF.

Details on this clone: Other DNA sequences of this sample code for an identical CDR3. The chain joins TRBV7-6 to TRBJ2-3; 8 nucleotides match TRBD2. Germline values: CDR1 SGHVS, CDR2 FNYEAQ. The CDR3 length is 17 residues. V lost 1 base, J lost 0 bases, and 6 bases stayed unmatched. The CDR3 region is CASSLVGSSGSTDTQYF. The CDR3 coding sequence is TGTGCCAGCAGCTTAGTGGGGTCTAGCGGGAGCACAGATACGCAGTATTTT.